The 5 T cell receptor beta chains below come from one sample, sequenced in a study of blood T cell repertoires in COVID-19. Only in-frame clones appear in the TCRdb table, and some are missing; sequencing was by immunoSEQ multiplex PCR. Of roughly 49,000 clones listed, around nine tenths are singletons. Sequenced material: peripheral blood. These receptors were collected from a man aged 50 or older with active COVID-19.

The J gene is TRBJ2-7, the V gene TRBV27; 7 bases line up with TRBD2. Trimming at V came to 3 bases and at J to 6 bases, leaving 8 bases not matched to a gene. Germline CDR1 is MNHEY and CDR2 is SMNVEV (reference sequence). The CDR3 length is 14 residues. DNA for the CDR3: TGTGCCAGCAGTTTGGGGGGGGAGGGAGGCGAGCAGTACTTC. This sequence encodes CASSLGGEGGEQYF.

The gene calls are TRBV7-2 and TRBJ1-6; D gene unclear. V was pared by 3 bases and J by 1 base, with 7 bases between. The CDR3 consists of 15 residues. Germline V gene sequence: CDR1 SGHTA, CDR2 FQGNSA. For the CDR3, the DNA is TGTGCCAGCAGCTTTGAAGCTTCCTATAATTCACCCCTCCACTTT. Its translation is CASSFEASYNSPLHF.

This clone was recorded only once. V is TRBV6-5 and J is TRBJ2-1; possibly TRBD1 for D (6 bases). The CDR3 covers 14 residues. V lost 6 bases to trimming and J lost 0 bases, with 9 bases between them. Germline V gene data show CDR1 as MNHEY and CDR2 as SVGAGI. The CDR3 region is CASSRQDSYNEQFF. For the CDR3, the DNA is TGTGCCAGCAGCAGACAGGACTCCTACAATGAGCAGTTCTTC.

V and J are TRBV5-1 and TRBJ2-6; 9 nucleotides align to TRBD1. The V gene end was trimmed by 6 bases and the J gene end by 0 bases; junction bases not matched to a gene: 7. CDR3 size: 17 residues. Germline CDR1 SGHRS, CDR2 YFSETQ. The CDR3 sequence is CASTGGTGTSGANVLTF. The CDR3 DNA sequence: TGCGCCAGCACTGGTGGGACAGGGACCTCTGGGGCCAACGTCCTGACTTTC.

This clone was detected once. The CDR3 region is CASNEQGINSPLHF. CDR3 DNA sequence: TGTGCCAGCAATGAGCAGGGAATAAATTCACCCCTCCACTTT. The chain recombines TRBV2 with TRBJ1-6; a weak D match, TRBD1 (5 bases). Germline CDR1 is SNHLY and CDR2 is FYNNEI. The V and J ends lost 7 bases and 7 bases respectively, with 14 bases between them. CDR3 size: 14 residues.